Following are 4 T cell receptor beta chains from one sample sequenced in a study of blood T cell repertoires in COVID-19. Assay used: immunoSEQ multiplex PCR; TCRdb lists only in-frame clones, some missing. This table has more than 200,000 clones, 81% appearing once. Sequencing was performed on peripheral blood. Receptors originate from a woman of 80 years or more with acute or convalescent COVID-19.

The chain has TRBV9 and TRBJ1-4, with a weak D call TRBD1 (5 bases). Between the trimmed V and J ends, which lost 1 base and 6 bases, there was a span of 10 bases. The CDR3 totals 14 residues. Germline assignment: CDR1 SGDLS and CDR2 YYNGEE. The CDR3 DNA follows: TGTGCCAGCAGCGTAACAGGCGGTGATGAAAAACTGTTTTTT. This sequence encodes CASSVTGGDEKLFF.

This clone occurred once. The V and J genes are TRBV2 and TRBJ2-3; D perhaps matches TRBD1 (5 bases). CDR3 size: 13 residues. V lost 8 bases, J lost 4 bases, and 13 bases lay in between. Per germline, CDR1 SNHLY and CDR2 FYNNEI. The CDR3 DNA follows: TGTGCCAGCCTCCAGGGCTGGTCAGATACGCAGTATTTT. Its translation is CASLQGWSDTQYF.

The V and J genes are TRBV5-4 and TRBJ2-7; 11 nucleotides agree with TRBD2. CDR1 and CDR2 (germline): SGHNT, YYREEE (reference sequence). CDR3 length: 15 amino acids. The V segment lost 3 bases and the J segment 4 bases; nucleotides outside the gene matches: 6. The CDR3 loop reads CASSSLAGGKYEQYF. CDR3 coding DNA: TGTGCCAGCAGCTCCCTAGCGGGAGGAAAGTACGAGCAGTACTTC.

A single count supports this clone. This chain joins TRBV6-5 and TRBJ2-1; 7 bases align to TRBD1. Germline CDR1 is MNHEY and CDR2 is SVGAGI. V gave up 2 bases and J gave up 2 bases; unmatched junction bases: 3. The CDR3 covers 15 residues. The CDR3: CASSYDTGAYNEQFF. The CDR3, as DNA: TGTGCCAGCAGTTACGACACAGGGGCCTACAATGAGCAGTTCTTC.